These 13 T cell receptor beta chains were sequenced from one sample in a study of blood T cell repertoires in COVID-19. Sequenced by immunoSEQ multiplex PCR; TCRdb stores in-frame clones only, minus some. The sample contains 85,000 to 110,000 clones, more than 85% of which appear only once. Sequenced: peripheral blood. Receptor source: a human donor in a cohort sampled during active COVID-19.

CDR3 in DNA: TGCGCCAGCAGCGGAGGCCGGGCACACCAAACCACAGATACGCAGTATTTT. Protein product: CASSGGRAHQTTDTQYF. The chain combines TRBV4-1 with TRBJ2-3; tentatively, D is TRBD2 (5 bases). Per the germline V gene, CDR1 is MGHRA and CDR2 is YSYEKL. V was clipped by 5 bases and J by 2 bases, with 20 bases between them. The CDR3 extends over 17 amino acids.

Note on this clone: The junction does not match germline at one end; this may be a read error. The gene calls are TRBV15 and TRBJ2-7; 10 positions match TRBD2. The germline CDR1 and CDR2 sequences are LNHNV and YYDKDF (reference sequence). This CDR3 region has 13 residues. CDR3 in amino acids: CATSRELAGSFLF. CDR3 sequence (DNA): TGTGCCACCAGCAGAGAACTAGCGGGAAGTTTTTTATTC.

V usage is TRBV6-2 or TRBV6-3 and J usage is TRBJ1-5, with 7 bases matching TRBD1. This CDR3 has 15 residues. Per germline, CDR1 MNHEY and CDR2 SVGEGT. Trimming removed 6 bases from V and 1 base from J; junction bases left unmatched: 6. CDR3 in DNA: TGTGCCAGCAGCCCCCAGGGGGTCAGCAATCAGCCCCAGCATTTT. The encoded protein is CASSPQGVSNQPQHF.

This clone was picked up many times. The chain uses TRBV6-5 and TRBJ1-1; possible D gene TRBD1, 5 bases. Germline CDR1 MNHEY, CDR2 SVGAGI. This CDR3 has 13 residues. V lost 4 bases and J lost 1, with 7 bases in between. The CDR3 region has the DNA TGTGCCAGCAGTTGGACACCGAACACTGAAGCTTTCTTT. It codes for CASSWTPNTEAFF.

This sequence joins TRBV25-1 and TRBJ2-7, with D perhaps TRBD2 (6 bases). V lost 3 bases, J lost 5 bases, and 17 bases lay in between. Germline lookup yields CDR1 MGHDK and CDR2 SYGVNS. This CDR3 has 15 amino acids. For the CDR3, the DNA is TGTGCCAGCAGTGACCCGGGCGGACTACCTAACGAGCAGTACTTC. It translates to CASSDPGGLPNEQYF.

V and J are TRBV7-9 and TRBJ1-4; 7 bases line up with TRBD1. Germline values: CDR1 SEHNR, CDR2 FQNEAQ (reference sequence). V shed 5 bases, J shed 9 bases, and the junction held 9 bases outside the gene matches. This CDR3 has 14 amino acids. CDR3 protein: CASSLTGTDQKLFF. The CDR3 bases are TGTGCCAGCAGCCTAACTGGGACAGACCAAAAACTGTTTTTT.

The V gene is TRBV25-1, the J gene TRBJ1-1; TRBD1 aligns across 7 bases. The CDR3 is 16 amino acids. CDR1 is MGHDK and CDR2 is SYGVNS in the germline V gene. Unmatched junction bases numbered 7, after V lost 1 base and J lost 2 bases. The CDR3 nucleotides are TGTGCCAGCAGTGAATTCAGGGGGAGTGGAAACACTGAAGCTTTCTTT. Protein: CASSEFRGSGNTEAFF. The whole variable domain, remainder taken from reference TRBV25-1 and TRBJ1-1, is EADIYQTPRYLVIGTGKKITLECSQTMGHDKMYWYQQDPGMELHLIHYSYGVNSTEKGDLSSESTVSRIRTEHFPLTLESARPSHTSQYLCASSEFRGSGNTEAFFGQGTRLTVV.

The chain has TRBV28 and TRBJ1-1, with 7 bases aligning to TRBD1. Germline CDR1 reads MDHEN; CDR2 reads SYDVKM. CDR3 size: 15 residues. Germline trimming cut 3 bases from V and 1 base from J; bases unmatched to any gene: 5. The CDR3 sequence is CASSFPGQENTEAFF. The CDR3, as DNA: TGTGCCAGCAGTTTTCCCGGACAGGAGAACACTGAAGCTTTCTTT.

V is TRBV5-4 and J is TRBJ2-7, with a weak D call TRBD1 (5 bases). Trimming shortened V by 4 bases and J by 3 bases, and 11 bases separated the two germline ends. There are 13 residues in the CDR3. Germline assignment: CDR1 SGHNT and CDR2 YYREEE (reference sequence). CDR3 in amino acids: CASSPRDSYEQYF. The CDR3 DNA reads TGTGCCAGCAGCCCGCGAGACAGCTACGAGCAGTACTTC.

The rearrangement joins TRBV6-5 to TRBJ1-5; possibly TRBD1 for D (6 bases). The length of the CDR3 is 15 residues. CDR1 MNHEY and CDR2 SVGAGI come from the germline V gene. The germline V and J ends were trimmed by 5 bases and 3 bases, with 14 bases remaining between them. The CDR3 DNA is TGTGCCAGCAGTACCCGGGACATCTTCAATCAGCCCCAGCATTTT. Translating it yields CASSTRDIFNQPQHF.

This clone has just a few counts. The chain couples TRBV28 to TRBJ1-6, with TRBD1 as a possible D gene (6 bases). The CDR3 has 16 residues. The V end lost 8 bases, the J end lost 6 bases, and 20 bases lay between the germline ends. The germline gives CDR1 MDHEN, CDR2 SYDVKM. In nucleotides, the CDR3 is TGTGCCAGCGCCCCGGAAGGGGGGGGCTTTAATTCACCCCTCCACTTT. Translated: CASAPEGGGFNSPLHF.

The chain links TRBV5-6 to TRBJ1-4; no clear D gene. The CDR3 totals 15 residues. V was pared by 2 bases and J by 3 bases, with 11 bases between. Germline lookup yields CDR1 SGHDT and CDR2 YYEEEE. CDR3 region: CASSFLPVPNEKLFF. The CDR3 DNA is TGTGCCAGCAGCTTCCTGCCAGTCCCTAATGAAAAACTGTTTTTT.

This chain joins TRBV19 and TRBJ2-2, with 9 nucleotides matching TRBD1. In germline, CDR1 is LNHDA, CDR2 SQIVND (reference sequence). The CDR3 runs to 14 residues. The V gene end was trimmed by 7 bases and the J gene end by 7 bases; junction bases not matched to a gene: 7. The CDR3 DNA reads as TGTGCCAGTAAGAGACAGGGGGAAGACGGGGAGCTGTTTTTT. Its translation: CASKRQGEDGELFF.